This T cell receptor (beta chain) was recorded in a study of T cell changes during pregnancy in multiple sclerosis. The CDR3 consists of 14 residues. The germline V and J ends were trimmed by 2 bases and 6 bases, with 10 bases remaining between them. CDR1 is SEHNR and CDR2 is FQNEAQ in the germline V gene (reference sequence). Here immunoSEQ multiplex PCR was the method, and the copy in TCRdb shows in-frame clones only, minus some. The repertoire holds tens of thousands of clones, with approximately 90% as singletons. This specimen was CD4+ T cells from peripheral blood mononuclear cells, taken after pregnancy. The chain is built from TRBV7-9 and TRBJ2-2, with D unresolved. The TCR sequence derives from a female donor in good health, enrolled as a control in a pregnancy study. The CDR3 loop reads CASSLWADAGELFF. In DNA, the CDR3 is TGTGCCAGCAGCTTATGGGCCGACGCCGGGGAGCTGTTTTTT.